This record concerns one T cell receptor (beta chain) sequence. Using immunoSEQ multiplex PCR, the repertoire was profiled, and TCRdb retains in-frame clones only, with some absent. This table has about 140,000 clones, under 85% appearing once. These data originate in a study of blood T cell repertoires in COVID-19. Study as a whole: T cells, B-cell-depleted T cells, or PBMCs supplied cDNA or gDNA.

CDR3 length: 14 residues. V shed 4 bases, J shed 6 bases, and the junction held 6 bases outside the gene matches. CDR1 is SGDLS, CDR2 YYNGEE, per germline. Sequencing was carried out using peripheral blood. This TCR derives from a human donor in a cohort sampled during active COVID-19. The chain has TRBV9 and TRBJ2-3; 9 nucleotides agree with TRBD2. The CDR3 coding sequence is TGTGCCAGCAGCTTCGGGACTAGCAGTGATACGCAGTATTTT. This encodes CASSFGTSSDTQYF.